This T cell receptor (beta chain) is from a study of beta chain features in type 1 diabetes. Study at large: Across all samples, some 110 million sorted cells were examined.

The study reverse transcribed the entire isolated RNA, so it sequenced expressed TCRB transcripts. The table came from immunoSEQ multiplex PCR; TCRdb's copy has only in-frame clones and leaves some out. Among some 150,000 clones, 9.2% were seen once, and the ten largest hold about 0.66%. Details on this clone: Its specificity is unknown.

Sorted cells reached over 95% purity in every population. The V end lost 1 base, the J end lost 8 bases, and 14 bases lay between the germline ends. The CDR3 is made up of 14 amino acids. CDR1 and CDR2 (germline): SNHLY, FYNNEI. The study, taken as a whole, reports: TCRB CDR3s were moderately but significantly shorter in Type 1 diabetes patients in all four CD4+ subsets.

The chain is built from TRBV2 and TRBJ1-2, with D possibly matching TRBD1 (5 bases). The sequenced sample consisted of central memory CD4+ T cells from blood. This TCR derives from a man aged 18 to 29 in good health. In nucleotides, the CDR3 is TGTGCCAGCAGTGAAGAGGGCGGGGGTACCGGCTACACCTTC. Translation gives CASSEEGGGTGYTF. The full variable domain, with the rest looked up from reference TRBV2 and TRBJ1-2, is EPEVTQTPSHQVTQMGQEVILRCVPISNHLYFYWYRQILGQKVEFLVSFYNNEISEKSEIFDDQFSVERPDGSNFTLKIRSTKLEDSAMYFCASSEEGGGTGYTFGSGTRLTVV.